This entry describes one T cell receptor (beta chain). What it binds is not known. The sample belongs to a study of response to subunit inactivated influenza vaccine. Study-wide results and caveats: Each seasonal influenza vaccination recruits few new T cells, the authors suggested.

TCRdb redid the calling of the RT-PCR reads with MiXCR, one entry per CDR3 protein. Of hundreds of thousands of distinct CDR3 sequences listed, approximately 15% are singletons. The V end lost 7 bases, the J end lost 0 bases, and 10 bases lay between the germline ends. This CDR3 is built from 14 residues. The germline gives CDR1 LNHNV, CDR2 YYDKDF (reference sequence). This TCR derives from a man aged 50-59 years who received an inactivated influenza vaccine. The source material was PBMCs from blood, sampled roughly 13 days after vaccination. The gene calls are TRBV15 and TRBJ1-3; possible D gene TRBD1, 6 bases. Here the CDR3 reads CATTRDISGNTIYF. CDR3 DNA: TGTGCCACCACACGGGACATCTCTGGAAACACCATATATTTT.